A single sample is the source of the 4 T cell receptor beta chains below, sequenced in a study of tumor-infiltrating lymphocytes in primary liver carcinoma. Constant-region priming of around 490 ng total RNA yielded TCR beta cDNA. Slightly modified ARM-PCR with three nested multiplex PCR rounds yielded TCR beta libraries. The first two PCR rounds used TRBV1-TRBV30 primers with a Cbeta primer, roughly 10 cycles each. TCRdb re-called the multiplex PCR reads through MiXCR, storing one row per CDR3 protein. The sample shows roughly 190,000 distinct CDR3 sequences, around four fifths of them seen only once. Joint extraction of RNA and DNA used roughly 17-32 mg of bulk tissue that was unsorted. The sequenced sample was tumor tissue from primary liver carcinoma. All receptors come from a middle-aged man with primary liver carcinoma and hepatitis B virus infection.

A word on this clonotype: The junction shows a germline mismatch at one end, possibly a read error. The chain employs TRBV5-6 and TRBJ2-1; D unresolved. There are 17 residues in the CDR3. Looked up from germline, CDR1 is SGHDT and CDR2 is YYEEEE. CDR3 DNA: TGTGCCAGCAACTTGGGATTGGGCTCATCAGGATACAATGATCAGTTCTTC. It is translated as CASNLGLGSSGYNDQFF.

Of note for this clonotype: Without the conserved terminal phenylalanine or tryptophan, this CDR3 likely stems from a read error. The chain carries TRBV10-3 and TRBJ2-5; 7 bases align to TRBD2. The germline CDR1 and CDR2 sequences are ENHRY and SYGVKD. The CDR3 loop spans 12 amino acids. The CDR3: CAISTSQGTQYL. In DNA, the CDR3 is TGTGCCATCTCGACTAGCCAAGGGACCCAGTACCTC.

A word on this clonotype: A read error is likely, as this CDR3 ends without the conserved phenylalanine or tryptophan. The DNA for the CDR3 is TGTGCCAGCACTTTAGCAGGGGTGTGGGGGAACTATGAGCAGTACTCC. Translation: CASTLAGVWGNYEQYS. The J gene is TRBJ2-7, the V gene TRBV7-9, with D possibly being TRBD1 (6 bases). The CDR3 sequence is 16 residues long. Per the germline V gene, CDR1 is SEHNR and CDR2 is FQNEAQ (reference sequence). V shed 7 bases and J shed 7 bases, with 26 bases lying between them.

With regard to this clonotype: At one end the junction does not follow the germline gene, possibly because of a read error. The V call is TRBV6-6, the J call TRBJ1-1, with 9 bases that match TRBD1. Germline V lookup: CDR1 MNHNY, CDR2 SVGAGI (reference sequence). The CDR3 has 13 amino acids. The CDR3 sequence is CASSYTGGTEALF. The CDR3 nucleotides read TGTGCCAGTAGTTACACAGGGGGCACTGAAGCTCTCTTT.